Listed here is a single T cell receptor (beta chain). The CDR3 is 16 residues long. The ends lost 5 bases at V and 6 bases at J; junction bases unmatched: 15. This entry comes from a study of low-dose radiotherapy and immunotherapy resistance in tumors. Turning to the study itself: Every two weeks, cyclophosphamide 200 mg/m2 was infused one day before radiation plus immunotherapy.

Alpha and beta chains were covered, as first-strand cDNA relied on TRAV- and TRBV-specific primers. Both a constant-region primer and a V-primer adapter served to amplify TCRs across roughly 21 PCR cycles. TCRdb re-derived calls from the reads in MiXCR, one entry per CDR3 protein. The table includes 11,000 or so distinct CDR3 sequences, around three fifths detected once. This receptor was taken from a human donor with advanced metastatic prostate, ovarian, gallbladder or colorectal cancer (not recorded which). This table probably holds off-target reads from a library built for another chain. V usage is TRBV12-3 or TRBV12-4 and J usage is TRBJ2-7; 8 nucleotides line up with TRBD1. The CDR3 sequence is CASSRTRRQGSGEQYF. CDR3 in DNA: TGTGCCAGCAGTCGAACTCGTCGACAGGGGTCTGGCGAGCAGTACTTC.